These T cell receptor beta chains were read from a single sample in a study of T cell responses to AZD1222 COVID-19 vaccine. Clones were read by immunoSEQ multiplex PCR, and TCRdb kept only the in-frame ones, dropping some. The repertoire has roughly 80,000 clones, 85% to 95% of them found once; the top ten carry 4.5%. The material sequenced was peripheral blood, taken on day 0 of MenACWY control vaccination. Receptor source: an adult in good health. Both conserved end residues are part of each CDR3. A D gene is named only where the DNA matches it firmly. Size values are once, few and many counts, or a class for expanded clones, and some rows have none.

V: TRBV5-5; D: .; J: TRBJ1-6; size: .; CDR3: CASTKEGEGISPLHF; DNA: TGTGCCAGCACCAAGGAGGGGGAGGGGATTTCACCCCTCCACTTT
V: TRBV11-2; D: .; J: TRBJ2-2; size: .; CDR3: CASSSNRFTGELFF; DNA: TGTGCCAGCAGCTCCAATAGATTCACCGGGGAGCTGTTTTTT
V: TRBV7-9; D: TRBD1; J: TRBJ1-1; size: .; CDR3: CASSLNEGGQVRAFF; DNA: TGTGCCAGCAGCTTAAACGAGGGGGGACAGGTCAGAGCTTTCTTT
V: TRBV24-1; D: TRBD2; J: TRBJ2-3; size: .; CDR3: CATSDVAGRAPADTQYF; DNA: TGTGCCACCAGTGATGTAGCGGGACGGGCCCCCGCCGATACGCAGTATTTT
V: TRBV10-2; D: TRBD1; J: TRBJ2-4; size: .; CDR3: CASSELTGQRAKNIQYF; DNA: TGCGCCAGCAGTGAGTTGACAGGGCAGAGAGCCAAAAACATTCAGTACTTC
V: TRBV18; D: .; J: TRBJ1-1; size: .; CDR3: CASSLRDQVGAEAFF; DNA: TGTGCCAGCTCACTGAGGGATCAGGTCGGAGCTGAAGCTTTCTTT
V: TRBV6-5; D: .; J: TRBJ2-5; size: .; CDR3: CASRLGPTQYF; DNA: TGTGCCAGCAGACTGGGGCCGACCCAGTACTTC
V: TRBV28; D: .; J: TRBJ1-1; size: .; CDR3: CASRPTYQGRAFF; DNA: TGTGCCAGCAGACCCACCTACCAGGGAAGAGCTTTCTTT
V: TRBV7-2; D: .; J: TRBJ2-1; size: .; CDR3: CASSRWSFYEQFF; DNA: TGTGCCAGCAGCCGGTGGAGTTTCTATGAGCAGTTCTTC
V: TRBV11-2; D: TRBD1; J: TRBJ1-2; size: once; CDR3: CASSLREGQIKKGGYGYTF; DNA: TGTGCCAGCAGCTTAAGGGAGGGACAGATAAAAAAGGGAGGGTATGGCTACACCTTC
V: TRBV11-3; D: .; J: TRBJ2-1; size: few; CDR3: CASSLDQGGSSAYNEQFF; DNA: TGTGCCAGCAGCTTAGATCAGGGGGGGTCTAGTGCGTACAATGAGCAGTTCTTC
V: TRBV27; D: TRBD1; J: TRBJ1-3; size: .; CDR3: CASRGGRGGLSGNTIYF; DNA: TGTGCCAGCAGAGGGGGCCGGGGGGGTCTCTCTGGAAACACCATATATTTT
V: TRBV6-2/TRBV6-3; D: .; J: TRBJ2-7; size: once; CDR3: CASSAGTLVSEQYF; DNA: TGTGCCAGCAGCGCCGGGACCCTGGTATCCGAGCAGTACTTC
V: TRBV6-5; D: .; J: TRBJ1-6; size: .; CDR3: CASYGGGGSPLHF; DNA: TGTGCCAGCTATGGCGGGGGCGGATCACCCCTCCACTTT
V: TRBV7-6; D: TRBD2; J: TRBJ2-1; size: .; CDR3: CASSSSGLTSSYNEQFF; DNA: TGTGCCAGCAGCTCTTCGGGACTAACCTCCTCCTACAATGAGCAGTTCTTC
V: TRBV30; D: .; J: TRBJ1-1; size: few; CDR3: CAWGRTPNTEAFF; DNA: TGTGCCTGGGGACGGACACCGAACACTGAAGCTTTCTTT
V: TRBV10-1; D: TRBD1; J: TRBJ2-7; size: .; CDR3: CASSEPGQGKQYF; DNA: TGCGCCAGCAGTGAGCCGGGACAGGGGAAGCAGTACTTC
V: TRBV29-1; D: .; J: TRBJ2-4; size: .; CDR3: CSVTIRAVQNIQYF; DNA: TGCAGCGTCACGATCAGGGCCGTCCAAAACATTCAGTACTTC
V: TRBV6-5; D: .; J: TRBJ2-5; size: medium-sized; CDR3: CASSFGETQYF; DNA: TGTGCCAGCAGTTTCGGGGAGACCCAGTACTTC
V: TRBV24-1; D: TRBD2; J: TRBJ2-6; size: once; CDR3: CATTSGRGAGANVLTF; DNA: TGTGCCACCACAAGCGGGAGGGGAGCTGGGGCCAACGTCCTGACTTTC
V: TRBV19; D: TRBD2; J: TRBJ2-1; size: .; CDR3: CASTLIAGYNEQFF; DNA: TGTGCCAGTACCCTTATAGCGGGTTACAATGAGCAGTTCTTC
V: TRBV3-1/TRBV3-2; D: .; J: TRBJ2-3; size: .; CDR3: CASSPPGVGGTDTQYF; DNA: TGTGCCAGCAGCCCTCCAGGGGTCGGCGGCACAGATACGCAGTATTTT
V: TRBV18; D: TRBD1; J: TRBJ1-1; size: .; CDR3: CASSPEDRGEAFF; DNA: TGTGCCAGCTCACCGGAGGACAGGGGTGAAGCTTTCTTT